Listed below are T cell receptor beta chains from one sample, sequenced in a study of T cell repertoires in cytomegalovirus infection. For these receptors, no antigen is known. TCRdb redid the calling of the reads with MiXCR, one entry per CDR3 protein. The sample has around 710,000 distinct CDR3 sequences, just under 30% seen once. Sequences were derived from cultured CD8+ T cells from PBMCs, sampled from culture after CMV antigen stimulation. The receptors here all came from a human donor in good health (CMV status not recorded). Some clones in this sample may be carry-over from other donors' samples. Each CDR3 is given with its conserved first and last residue. Each record gives: V gene, clone size, J gene, D gene, CDR3 DNA, CDR3 protein. D genes are given only for firm matches. Rows give clone size only sometimes, using once, few, many, or a class for an expanded clone.

>TRBV5-1|many|TRBJ2-1|NA
TGCGCCAGCGGCGGCAATGAGCAGTTCTTC
CASGGNEQFF
>TRBV5-6|NA|TRBJ2-3|TRBD1
TGTGCCAGCAGCTGGGGACAGATTGGAGATACGCAGTATTTT
CASSWGQIGDTQYF
>TRBV4-1|NA|TRBJ2-1|NA
TGCGCCAGCAGCCACAGGGTCGACAATGAGCAGTTCTTC
CASSHRVDNEQFF
>TRBV6-5|NA|TRBJ2-1|NA
TGTGCCAGCAGTTACAAGGGCCCCTACAATGAGCAGTTCTTC
CASSYKGPYNEQFF
>TRBV6-5|NA|TRBJ2-7|NA
TGTGCCAGCAGTTACTCACTAGGGCAGATTAACTACGAGCAGTACTTC
CASSYSLGQINYEQYF
>TRBV7-6|many|TRBJ2-1|NA
TGTGCCAGCAGCCTAGGGGCAGGGACGTCCGTATACAATGAGCAGTTCTTC
CASSLGAGTSVYNEQFF
>TRBV27|few|TRBJ2-7|NA
TGTGCCAGCAGTTTACTCTCCAGACCTTACGAGCAGTACTTC
CASSLLSRPYEQYF
>TRBV27|NA|TRBJ1-2|NA
TGTGCCAGCAGTTTATTCAGTTCGGGGGGCGGAGGCTACACCTTC
CASSLFSSGGGGYTF
>TRBV12-5|few|TRBJ2-1|NA
TGTGCTAGTGGTTTGGGTACACTTATCCCGAGCTCCTACAATGAGCAGTTCTTC
CASGLGTLIPSSYNEQFF
>TRBV12-3/TRBV12-4|many|TRBJ1-5|TRBD1
TGTGCCAGCAGTCAAGGGGGCTACAACAATCAGCCCCAGCATTTT
CASSQGGYNNQPQHF
>TRBV4-3|NA|TRBJ1-1|TRBD1
TGCGCCAGCAGCCATGCCGGGACAGGGGCGGTCACTGAAGCTTTCTTT
CASSHAGTGAVTEAFF
>TRBV5-1|few|TRBJ1-2|NA
TGCGCCAGCAGCCCGCCACAGGGATACTATGGCTACACCTTC
CASSPPQGYYGYTF
>TRBV6-2/TRBV6-3|NA|TRBJ1-6|NA
TGTGCCAGCAGCTCGCCGTGGGAGGTCGGTTCACCCCTCCACTTT
CASSSPWEVGSPLHF
>TRBV7-2|few|TRBJ1-2|TRBD1
TGTGCCAGCAGCGCAACTTCCGGGACAGGGTATGGCTACACCTTC
CASSATSGTGYGYTF
>TRBV7-8|NA|TRBJ2-4|NA
TGTGCCAGCAGCTTAGATCCCGGAGACATTCAGTACTTC
CASSLDPGDIQYF
>TRBV6-6|once|TRBJ2-1|TRBD2
TGTGCCAGCAGTCCCGGGACTATATATGAGCAGTTCTTC
CASSPGTIYEQFF
>TRBV6-1|NA|TRBJ1-5|NA
TGTGCCAGCAGTGAAGTTGAAGGTGGAGGGCGTGGACAGCCCCAGCATTTT
CASSEVEGGGRGQPQHF
>TRBV6-5|NA|TRBJ2-1|TRBD1
TGTGCCAGCAGCTACGAAACAGGGGGCCTCTACAATGAGCAGTTCTTC
CASSYETGGLYNEQFF
>TRBV11-2|NA|TRBJ2-1|NA
TGTGCCAGCAGCTCGTACAGCGCCTACAATGAGCAGTTCTTC
CASSSYSAYNEQFF
>TRBV12-3/TRBV12-4|NA|TRBJ1-2|NA
TGTGCCAGCAGTTTATCCATGGCCGCCAACTATGGCTACACCTTC
CASSLSMAANYGYTF
>TRBV7-2|many|TRBJ2-1|NA
TGTGCCAGCAGCTTAGCGGTCCAGTCCTCCTACAATGAGCAGTTCTTC
CASSLAVQSSYNEQFF
>TRBV7-9|NA|TRBJ2-1|NA
TGTGCCAGCAGCTTTATGCGTGAGCAGTTCTTC
CASSFMREQFF
>TRBV9|NA|TRBJ1-3|NA
TGTGCCAGCGGGTCCGGGTCTGGAAACACCATATATTTT
CASGSGSGNTIYF
>TRBV5-1|once|TRBJ1-2|NA
TGCGCCAGCAGCTTGGGCAGAAACTACACCTTC
CASSLGRNYTF
>TRBV7-9|few|TRBJ2-7|NA
TGTGCCAGTTCCTTAGGGGGGCACTCCTACGAGCAGTACTTC
CASSLGGHSYEQYF
>TRBV19|few|TRBJ2-1|TRBD2
TGTGCCAGTAGTATATCCCTTGGCGGGGGGTATATGGATGAGCAGTTCTTC
CASSISLGGGYMDEQFF
>TRBV2|NA|TRBJ2-7|NA
TGTGCCAGCACCTCCGGAAAGGGGAGGTACGAGCAGTACTTC
CASTSGKGRYEQYF
>TRBV14|NA|TRBJ2-2|NA
TGTGCCAGCAGCAACCGGGACCCTTACACCGGGGAGCTGTTTTTT
CASSNRDPYTGELFF
>TRBV4-2|NA|TRBJ2-3|NA
TGTGCCAGCAGCCATCCCTTCCCTGGATCCCAAGGTGGAGATACGCAGTATTTT
CASSHPFPGSQGGDTQYF
>TRBV10-3|few|TRBJ1-2|TRBD1
TGTGCCATCAGAGGTCCTGGGGACAGAGAAAACTATGGCTACACCTTC
CAIRGPGDRENYGYTF
>TRBV29-1|NA|TRBJ2-3|NA
TGCAGCGTTGAAGTGGCTGCCCTTAGCACAGATACGCAGTATTTT
CSVEVAALSTDTQYF
>TRBV7-6|few|TRBJ2-2|NA
TGTGCCAGCAGCTCTGTCTCCGGGGAGCTGTTTTTT
CASSSVSGELFF
>TRBV7-2|NA|TRBJ2-3|NA
TGTGCCAGCAGCTTTGGGGCTAGGGCGGGAGATACGCAGTATTTT
CASSFGARAGDTQYF
>TRBV5-3|NA|TRBJ1-2|NA
TGTGCCAGAAGCCCGTGGGAATTGAACTTAACGTTGGACTATGGCTACACCTTC
CARSPWELNLTLDYGYTF
>TRBV9|NA|TRBJ1-1|NA
TGTGCCAGCAGCAACACCCCACAGGGCACTGGGGCTGAAGCTTTCTTT
CASSNTPQGTGAEAFF
>TRBV7-4|NA|TRBJ1-2|NA
TGTGCCAGCAGCTTTGAGGGGGATGGAGTAAATGGCTACACCTTC
CASSFEGDGVNGYTF
>TRBV13|NA|TRBJ2-1|NA
TGTGCCAGCAGCTTAGGTCGTGGGAGTGCCAATGAGCAGTTCTTC
CASSLGRGSANEQFF
>TRBV12-5|few|TRBJ2-5|TRBD2
TGTGCTAGTGGTTTGGTACTAGCGGGGGAAGAGACCCAGTACTTC
CASGLVLAGEETQYF
>TRBV27|NA|TRBJ2-1|NA
TGTGCCAGCAGTTTACCGCGGACCGGCACGAATGAGCAGTTCTTC
CASSLPRTGTNEQFF
>TRBV7-9|few|TRBJ2-5|NA
TGTGCCAGCAGCTTTGCCTCAGGGGCTCTAGAGACCCAGTACTTC
CASSFASGALETQYF
>TRBV5-1|NA|TRBJ2-1|TRBD1
TGCGCCAGCAGCTTAGGGGGACAGGGGGTGGGCAATGAGCAGTTCTTC
CASSLGGQGVGNEQFF
>TRBV7-2|few|TRBJ2-1|TRBD1
TGTGCCAGCAGAGGGGACAGGGGGCAGGCTGGCCACGGCTGGAATGAGCAGTTCTTC
CASRGDRGQAGHGWNEQFF
>TRBV28|NA|TRBJ1-2|TRBD1
TGTGCCAGCAGGGTTAACAGGGGGCGGAATGGCTGCACCTTC
CASRVNRGRNGCTF
>TRBV11-2|NA|TRBJ2-3|TRBD2
TGTGCCAGCTCCCTAGCGGGGGTTCTTGATACGCAGTATTTT
CASSLAGVLDTQYF
>TRBV7-8|many|TRBJ2-5|NA
TGTGCCAGCAGCTTAGAACCTCGGGAGACCCAGTACTTC
CASSLEPRETQYF
>TRBV7-9|NA|TRBJ1-4|NA
TGTGCCAGCAGTCCACAGGAAAATGAAAAACTGTTTTTT
CASSPQENEKLFF
>TRBV19|few|TRBJ1-3|NA
TGTGCCAGTAGTCAGGCTTACTCTGGAAACACCATATATTTT
CASSQAYSGNTIYF